A selection of T cell receptor beta chains follows, all from one sample in a study of read filtering for tumor transcriptome and immune sequencing. TCRdb reprocessed the reads via MiXCR and lists one record per CDR3 protein. Of about 39,000 distinct CDR3 sequences detected, 14% appear once; the ten largest clones hold more than 15%. Sequences were obtained from a population of CD138-negative cells sorted from bone marrow. The receptors stem from a donor over 35 with multiple myeloma. Each CDR3 is given with its conserved first and last residue. Fields, in order: CDR3 length, clone size, J gene, V gene, D gene, CDR3 DNA, CDR3 protein. D genes are given only for firm matches. Rows may omit the clone size; those that give it use once, few, many or a size class.

cdr3_length: 17; clone_size: many; j_call: TRBJ2-1; v_call: TRBV18; d_call: -; cdr3_nt: TGTGCCAGCTCACTAGACGAAGGACTCCGGGGCCCCGATGAGCAGTTCTTC; cdr3_aa: CASSLDEGLRGPDEQFF
cdr3_length: 14; clone_size: many; j_call: TRBJ2-3; v_call: TRBV2; d_call: TRBD2; cdr3_nt: TGTGCCAGCCGATGGCGGGGGGGCACAGATACGCAGTATTTT; cdr3_aa: CASRWRGGTDTQYF
cdr3_length: 14; clone_size: many; j_call: TRBJ1-5; v_call: TRBV15; d_call: -; cdr3_nt: TGTGCCACCAGCAGGGAGCGGATCAATCAGCCCCAGCATTTT; cdr3_aa: CATSRERINQPQHF
cdr3_length: 15; clone_size: -; j_call: TRBJ1-3; v_call: TRBV3-1; d_call: -; cdr3_nt: TGTGCCAGCAGCCAAGAGGGGAACTCTGGAAACACCATATATTTT; cdr3_aa: CASSQEGNSGNTIYF
cdr3_length: 11; clone_size: many; j_call: TRBJ2-5; v_call: TRBV12-3/TRBV12-4; d_call: -; cdr3_nt: TGTGCCAGCAGTTTAAGGGAGACCCAGTACTTC; cdr3_aa: CASSLRETQYF
cdr3_length: 13; clone_size: many; j_call: TRBJ2-1; v_call: TRBV3-1; d_call: -; cdr3_nt: TGTGCCAGCAGCCAAGGACACTCCAATGAGCAGTTCTTC; cdr3_aa: CASSQGHSNEQFF
cdr3_length: 15; clone_size: many; j_call: TRBJ1-2; v_call: TRBV7-9; d_call: -; cdr3_nt: TGTGCCAGCAGCCTACTTTTGTCAGGGTCCTATGGCTACACCTTC; cdr3_aa: CASSLLLSGSYGYTF
cdr3_length: 15; clone_size: many; j_call: TRBJ2-7; v_call: TRBV4-2; d_call: TRBD1; cdr3_nt: TGTGCCAGCAGCCAAGAGGACAGGGGGCACTACGAGCAGTACTTC; cdr3_aa: CASSQEDRGHYEQYF
cdr3_length: 14; clone_size: many; j_call: TRBJ2-7; v_call: TRBV5-6; d_call: TRBD2; cdr3_nt: TGTGCCAGCAGAACGGGACTAGCGGGGTCCGAGCAGTACTTC; cdr3_aa: CASRTGLAGSEQYF
cdr3_length: 15; clone_size: many; j_call: TRBJ1-1; v_call: TRBV25-1; d_call: TRBD1; cdr3_nt: TGTGCCAGCAGTGTCGAGACAGGGGTGAACACTGAAGCTTTCTTT; cdr3_aa: CASSVETGVNTEAFF
cdr3_length: 13; clone_size: many; j_call: TRBJ1-5; v_call: TRBV5-1; d_call: -; cdr3_nt: TGCGCCAGCAGCTTGGGTGAAGGACAGCCCCAGCATTTT; cdr3_aa: CASSLGEGQPQHF
cdr3_length: 16; clone_size: many; j_call: TRBJ2-1; v_call: TRBV19; d_call: TRBD1; cdr3_nt: TGTGCCAGTAGTATTGATGGGACAGGGTTTTACAATGAGCAGTTCTTC; cdr3_aa: CASSIDGTGFYNEQFF
cdr3_length: 17; clone_size: -; j_call: TRBJ2-1; v_call: TRBV15; d_call: TRBD2; cdr3_nt: TGTGCCACCAGCAGAAATAGCGGGGGGGGCTCCTACAATGAGCAGTCCTTC; cdr3_aa: CATSRNSGGGSYNEQSF
cdr3_length: 17; clone_size: -; j_call: TRBJ1-3; v_call: TRBV18; d_call: -; cdr3_nt: TGTGCCAGCTCACCATTCGAAGGGGCCGCCTCTGGAAACACCATATATTTT; cdr3_aa: CASSPFEGAASGNTIYF
cdr3_length: 13; clone_size: many; j_call: TRBJ2-7; v_call: TRBV27; d_call: -; cdr3_nt: TGTGCCAGCAGTTCCAACAGGGAGGACGAGCAGTACTTC; cdr3_aa: CASSSNREDEQYF
cdr3_length: 16; clone_size: -; j_call: TRBJ1-4; v_call: TRBV11-2; d_call: -; cdr3_nt: TGTGCCAGCAGCCAGGGAAGCAGGGGAACCAATGAAAAACTGTTTTTT; cdr3_aa: CASSQGSRGTNEKLFF
cdr3_length: 14; clone_size: -; j_call: TRBJ1-6; v_call: TRBV3-1; d_call: -; cdr3_nt: TGTGCCAGCAGCCGAACAGGGACTAGTTCACCCCTCCACTTT; cdr3_aa: CASSRTGTSSPLHF
cdr3_length: 14; clone_size: many; j_call: TRBJ1-2; v_call: TRBV6-5; d_call: TRBD1; cdr3_nt: TGTGCCAGCAGCCGCCCGAAGACAGGGGGAGGCTACACCTTC; cdr3_aa: CASSRPKTGGGYTF
cdr3_length: 12; clone_size: -; j_call: TRBJ1-5; v_call: TRBV4-3; d_call: -; cdr3_nt: TGCGCCAGCAGCCACCCAGGGCAGCCCCAGCATTTT; cdr3_aa: CASSHPGQPQHF
cdr3_length: 15; clone_size: many; j_call: TRBJ2-3; v_call: TRBV6-2/TRBV6-3; d_call: -; cdr3_nt: TGTGCCAGCAGTTTTGACGTCAGAAGCACAGATACGCAGTATTTT; cdr3_aa: CASSFDVRSTDTQYF
cdr3_length: 13; clone_size: many; j_call: TRBJ2-5; v_call: TRBV6-1; d_call: TRBD1; cdr3_nt: TGTGCCAGCAGAGACAGGGTCTGGGAGACCCAGTACTTC; cdr3_aa: CASRDRVWETQYF
cdr3_length: 16; clone_size: many; j_call: TRBJ1-5; v_call: TRBV21-1; d_call: -; cdr3_nt: TGTGCCAGCAGAGGTGGGACAATCGGGAGCAATCAGCCCCAGCATTTT; cdr3_aa: CASRGGTIGSNQPQHF
cdr3_length: 14; clone_size: many; j_call: TRBJ2-5; v_call: TRBV28; d_call: TRBD1; cdr3_nt: TGTGCCAGCACCTTGACAGGGACCCAAGAGACCCAGTACTTC; cdr3_aa: CASTLTGTQETQYF
cdr3_length: 15; clone_size: many; j_call: TRBJ1-2; v_call: TRBV10-3; d_call: -; cdr3_nt: TGTGCCATCAGTGAGCCCGGACAGAACAACTATGGCTACACCTTC; cdr3_aa: CAISEPGQNNYGYTF